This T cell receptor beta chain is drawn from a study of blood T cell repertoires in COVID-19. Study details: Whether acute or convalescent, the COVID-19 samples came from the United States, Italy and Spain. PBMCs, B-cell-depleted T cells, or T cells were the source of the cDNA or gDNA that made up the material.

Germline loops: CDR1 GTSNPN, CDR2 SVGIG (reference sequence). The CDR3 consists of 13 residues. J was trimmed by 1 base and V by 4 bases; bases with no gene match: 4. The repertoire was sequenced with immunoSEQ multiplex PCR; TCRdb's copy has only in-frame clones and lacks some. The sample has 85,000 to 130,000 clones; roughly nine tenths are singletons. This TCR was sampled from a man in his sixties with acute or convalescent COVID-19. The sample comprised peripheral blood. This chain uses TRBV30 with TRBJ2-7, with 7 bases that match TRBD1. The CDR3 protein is CAWNPGQSYEQYF. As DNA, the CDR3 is TGTGCCTGGAACCCGGGACAGTCCTACGAGCAGTACTTC.